This T cell receptor (beta chain) was profiled in a study of response to subunit inactivated influenza vaccine (dated by TCRdb to the late 2010s). At the level of the whole study: Deep quantitative profiling of the T cell receptor repertoire was used in the study to follow responses to a trivalent subunit inactivated influenza vaccine.

This clonotype was recorded many times. Its antigen remains unidentified. Base qualities are not provided; no much larger clone lies one nucleotide away. Compared with germline, V lacks 7 bases and J lacks 4 bases; bases without a gene match: 9. The CDR3 goes from the cysteine to the phenylalanine over 14 residues. The entry retains the CDR3 DNA only, 42 bases that are in frame from base 1. From a lookup of the germline V gene, CDR1 and CDR2 are SGHRS and YFSETQ. To prepare the library, RT-PCR was applied. TCRdb records Illumina HiSeq 2500 as the sequencer. TCRdb reprocessing: public reads trimmed at Q25 with fastp, clones called with MiXCR, in-frame beta chains kept. Each CDR3 protein appears once, grouped with its most common genes and DNA. The sample data list 450,000 to 600,000 distinct CDR3 sequences, and 15% to 20% of these were observed just once. The ten largest account for roughly 3% of the sample.

Study-wide findings and limitations: The authors proposed that each seasonal influenza vaccination may bring in only a limited number of new T cells.

The chain was built from TRBV5-1 and TRBJ1-2, with 8 bases matching TRBD1. The sequencing used CD4+ T cells sorted from PBMCs, collected around 25 months after vaccination. The clonotype originates from a man between 50 and 70 years old who received an inactivated influenza vaccine. Donor details come from another sample of the same person, matched by shared clones. The DNA sequence is given as TGCGCCAGCTCCGATGGCACAGGGGGCTATGGCTACACCTTC. Its amino acids are CASSDGTGGYGYTF.